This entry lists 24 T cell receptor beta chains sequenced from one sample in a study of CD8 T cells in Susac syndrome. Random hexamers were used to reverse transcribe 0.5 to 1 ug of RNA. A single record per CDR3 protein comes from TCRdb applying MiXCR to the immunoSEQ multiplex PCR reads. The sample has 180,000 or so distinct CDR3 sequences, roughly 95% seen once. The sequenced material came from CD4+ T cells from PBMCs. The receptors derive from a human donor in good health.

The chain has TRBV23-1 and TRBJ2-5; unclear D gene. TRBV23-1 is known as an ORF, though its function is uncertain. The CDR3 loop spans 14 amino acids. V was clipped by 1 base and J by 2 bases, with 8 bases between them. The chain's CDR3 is CASSQFSGQETQYF. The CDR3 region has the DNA TGCGCCAGCAGTCAATTTTCCGGGCAAGAGACCCAGTACTTC.

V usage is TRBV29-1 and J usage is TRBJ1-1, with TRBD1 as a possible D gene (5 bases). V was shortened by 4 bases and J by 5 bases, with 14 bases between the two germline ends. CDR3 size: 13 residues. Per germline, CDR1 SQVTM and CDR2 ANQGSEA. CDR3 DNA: TGCAGCGTTGGTTCCGGGGGAGGAACTGAAGCTTTCTTT. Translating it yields CSVGSGGGTEAFF.

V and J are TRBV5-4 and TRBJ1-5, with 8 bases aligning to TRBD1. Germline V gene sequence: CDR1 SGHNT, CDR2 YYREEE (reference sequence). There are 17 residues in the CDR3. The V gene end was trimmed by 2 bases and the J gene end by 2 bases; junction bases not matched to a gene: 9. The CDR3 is CASSFYPPGQGNQPQHF. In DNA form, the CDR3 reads TGTGCCAGCAGCTTCTACCCTCCGGGACAGGGCAATCAGCCCCAGCATTTT.

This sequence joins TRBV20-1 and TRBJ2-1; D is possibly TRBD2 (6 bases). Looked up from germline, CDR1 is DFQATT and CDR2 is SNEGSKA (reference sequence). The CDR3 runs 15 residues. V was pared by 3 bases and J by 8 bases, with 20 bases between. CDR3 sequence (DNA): TGCAGTGCTAGCACGGGACTCACCATCTCCGATGAGCAGTTCTTC. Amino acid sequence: CSASTGLTISDEQFF.

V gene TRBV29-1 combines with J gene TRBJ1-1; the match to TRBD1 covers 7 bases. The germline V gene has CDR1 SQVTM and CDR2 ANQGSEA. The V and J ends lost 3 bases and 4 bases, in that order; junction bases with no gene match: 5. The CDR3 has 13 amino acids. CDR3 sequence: CSVDDRVGTEAFF. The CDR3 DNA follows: TGCAGCGTTGATGACAGGGTCGGCACTGAAGCTTTCTTT.

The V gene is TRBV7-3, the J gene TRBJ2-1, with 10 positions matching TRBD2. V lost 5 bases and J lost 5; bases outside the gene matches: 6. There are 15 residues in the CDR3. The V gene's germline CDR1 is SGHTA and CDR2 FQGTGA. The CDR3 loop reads CASSRGLAVHNEQFF. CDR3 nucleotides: TGTGCCAGCAGCCGCGGACTAGCGGTGCACAATGAGCAGTTCTTC.

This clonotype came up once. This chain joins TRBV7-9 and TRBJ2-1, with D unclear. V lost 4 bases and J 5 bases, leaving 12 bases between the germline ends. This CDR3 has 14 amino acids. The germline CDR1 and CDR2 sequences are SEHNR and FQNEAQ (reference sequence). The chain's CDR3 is CASSWTATDNEQFF. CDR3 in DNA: TGTGCCAGCAGCTGGACGGCTACGGACAATGAGCAGTTCTTC. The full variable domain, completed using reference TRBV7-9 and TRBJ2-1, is DTGVSQNPRHKITKRGQNVTFRCDPISEHNRLYWYRQTLGQGPEFLTYFQNEAQLEKSRLLSDRFSAERPKGSFSTLEIQRTEQGDSAMYLCASSWTATDNEQFFGPGTRLTVL.

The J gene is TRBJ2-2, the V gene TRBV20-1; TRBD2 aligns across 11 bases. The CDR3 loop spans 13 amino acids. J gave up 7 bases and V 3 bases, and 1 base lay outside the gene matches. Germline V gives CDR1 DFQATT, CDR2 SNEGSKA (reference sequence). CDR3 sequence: CSARGLAVGELFF. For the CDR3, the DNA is TGCAGTGCTAGGGGACTAGCGGTCGGGGAGCTGTTTTTT.

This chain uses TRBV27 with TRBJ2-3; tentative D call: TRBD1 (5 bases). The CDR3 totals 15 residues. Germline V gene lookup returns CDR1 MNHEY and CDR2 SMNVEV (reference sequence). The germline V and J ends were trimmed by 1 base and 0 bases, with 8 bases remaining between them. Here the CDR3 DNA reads TGTGCCAGCAGTTTATTTAGGGGTAGCACAGATACGCAGTATTTT. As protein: CASSLFRGSTDTQYF.

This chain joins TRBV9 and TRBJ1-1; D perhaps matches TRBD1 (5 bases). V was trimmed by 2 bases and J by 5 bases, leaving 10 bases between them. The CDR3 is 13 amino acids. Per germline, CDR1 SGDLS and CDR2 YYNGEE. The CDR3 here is CASSVEGRTEAFF. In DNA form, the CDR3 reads TGTGCCAGCAGCGTCGAGGGGAGGACTGAAGCTTTCTTT.

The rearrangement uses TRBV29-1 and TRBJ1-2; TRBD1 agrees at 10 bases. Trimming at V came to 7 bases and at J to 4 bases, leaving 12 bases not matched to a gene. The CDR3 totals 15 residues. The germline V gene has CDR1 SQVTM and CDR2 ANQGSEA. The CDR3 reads CSAGSDRGNPYGYTF. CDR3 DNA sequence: TGCAGCGCTGGGTCGGACAGGGGGAACCCCTATGGCTACACCTTC.

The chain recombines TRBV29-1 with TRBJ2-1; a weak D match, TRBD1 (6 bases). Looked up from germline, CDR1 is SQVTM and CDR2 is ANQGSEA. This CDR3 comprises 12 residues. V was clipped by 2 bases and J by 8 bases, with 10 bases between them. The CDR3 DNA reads TGCAGCGTTGAACAGGGGCTCGATGAGCAGTTCTTC. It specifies CSVEQGLDEQFF.

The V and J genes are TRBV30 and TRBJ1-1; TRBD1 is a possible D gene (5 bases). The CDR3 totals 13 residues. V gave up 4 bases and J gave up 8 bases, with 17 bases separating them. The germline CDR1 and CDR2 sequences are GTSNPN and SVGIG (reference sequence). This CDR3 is CAWNRDAADEAFF. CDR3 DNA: TGTGCCTGGAACCGGGACGCGGCAGACGAAGCTTTCTTT. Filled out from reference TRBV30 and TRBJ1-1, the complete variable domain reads SQTIHQWPATLVQPVGSPLSLECTVEGTSNPNLYWYRQAAGRGLQLLFYSVGIGQISSEVPQNLSASRPQDRQFILSSKKLLLSDSGFYLCAWNRDAADEAFFGQGTRLTVV.

The DNA of the CDR3 is TGTGCCAGCAGCCAAGAAGTCAGGTTCTACGAGCAGTACTTC. Translation gives CASSQEVRFYEQYF. The chain combines TRBV3-1 with TRBJ2-7, with D unresolved. V dropped 0 bases and J dropped 3 bases, with 9 bases sitting between them. Germline values: CDR1 LGHDT, CDR2 YNNKEL (reference sequence). The CDR3 extends over 14 amino acids.

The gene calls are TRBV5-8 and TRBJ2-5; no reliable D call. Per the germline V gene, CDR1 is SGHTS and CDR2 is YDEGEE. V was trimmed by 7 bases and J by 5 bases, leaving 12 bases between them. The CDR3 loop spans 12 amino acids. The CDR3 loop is CASGARVETQYF. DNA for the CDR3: TGTGCCAGCGGTGCTCGCGTTGAGACCCAGTACTTC.

The CDR3 DNA follows: TGCAGTGCAATTGGGGGGGCCAACGTCCTGACTTTC. Translated: CSAIGGANVLTF. The V and J genes are TRBV20-1 and TRBJ2-6; D gene ambiguous. Trimming removed 6 bases from V and 4 bases from J, with 7 bases in between. The CDR3 totals 12 residues. In germline, CDR1 is DFQATT, CDR2 SNEGSKA (reference sequence).

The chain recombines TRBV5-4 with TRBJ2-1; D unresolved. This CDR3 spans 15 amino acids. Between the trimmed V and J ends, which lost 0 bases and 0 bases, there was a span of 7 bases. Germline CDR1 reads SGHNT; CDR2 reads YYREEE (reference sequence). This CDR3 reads CASSLERSSYNEQFF. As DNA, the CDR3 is TGTGCCAGCAGCTTGGAACGGAGCTCCTACAATGAGCAGTTCTTC.

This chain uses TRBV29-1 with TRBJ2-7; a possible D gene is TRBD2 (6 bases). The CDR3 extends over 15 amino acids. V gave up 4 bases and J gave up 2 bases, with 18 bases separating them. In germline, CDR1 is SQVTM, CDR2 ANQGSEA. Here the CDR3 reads CSVVDVADRTYEQYF. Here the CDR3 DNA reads TGCAGCGTTGTAGACGTAGCGGACCGCACCTACGAGCAGTACTTC.

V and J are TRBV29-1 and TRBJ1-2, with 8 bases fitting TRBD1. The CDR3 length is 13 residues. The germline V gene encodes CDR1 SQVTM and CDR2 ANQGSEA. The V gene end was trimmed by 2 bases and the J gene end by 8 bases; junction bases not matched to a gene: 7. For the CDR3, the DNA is TGCAGCGTTGAAAAGGGCCAGGGGGCGGGCTACACCTTC. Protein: CSVEKGQGAGYTF.

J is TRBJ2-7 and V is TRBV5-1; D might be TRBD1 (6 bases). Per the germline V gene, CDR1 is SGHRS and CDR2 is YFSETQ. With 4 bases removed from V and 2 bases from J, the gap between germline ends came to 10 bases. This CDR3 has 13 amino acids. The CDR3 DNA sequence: TGCGCCAGCAGCACGGGACAAACCTACGAGCAGTACTTC. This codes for CASSTGQTYEQYF.

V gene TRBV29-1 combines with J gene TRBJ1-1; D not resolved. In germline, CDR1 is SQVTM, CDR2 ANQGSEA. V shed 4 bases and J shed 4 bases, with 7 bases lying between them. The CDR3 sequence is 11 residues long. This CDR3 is CSVVRGTEAFF. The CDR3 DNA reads TGCAGCGTTGTACGTGGCACTGAAGCTTTCTTT.

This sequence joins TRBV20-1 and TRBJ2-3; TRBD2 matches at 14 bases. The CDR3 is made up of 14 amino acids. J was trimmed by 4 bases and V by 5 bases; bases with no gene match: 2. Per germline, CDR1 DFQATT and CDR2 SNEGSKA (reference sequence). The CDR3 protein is CSASTSGRADTQYF. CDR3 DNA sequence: TGCAGTGCTTCGACTAGCGGGAGGGCAGATACGCAGTATTTT.

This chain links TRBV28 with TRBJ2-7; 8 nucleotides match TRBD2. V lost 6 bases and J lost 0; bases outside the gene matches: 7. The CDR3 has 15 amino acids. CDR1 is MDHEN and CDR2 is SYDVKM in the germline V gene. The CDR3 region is CASSEVAGSSYEQYV. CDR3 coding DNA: TGTGCCAGCAGCGAGGTAGCGGGGTCCTCCTACGAGCAGTACGTC.

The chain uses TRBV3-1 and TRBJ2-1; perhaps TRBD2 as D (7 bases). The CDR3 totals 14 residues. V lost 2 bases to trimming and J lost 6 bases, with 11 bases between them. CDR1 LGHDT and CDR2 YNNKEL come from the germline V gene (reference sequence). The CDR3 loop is CASSQRGAINEQFF. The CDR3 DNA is TGTGCCAGCAGCCAACGGGGGGCCATCAATGAGCAGTTCTTC.